The rows below give T cell receptor beta chains drawn from one sample of a study of OX40 agonist ivuxolimab in advanced cancers. Measured with immunoSEQ multiplex PCR; TCRdb has only the in-frame clones, and not every one. Of nearly 110,000 clones in the sample, roughly 90% were seen once. The sample was CD4+ or CD8+ T cells sorted from blood, taken in a trial of the OX40 agonist ivuxolimab. The source is an adult with an advanced solid tumor such as melanoma, head and neck, liver or kidney cancer. Both conserved end residues are part of each CDR3. The order of the fields is CDR3 DNA, CDR3 protein, D gene, J gene, V gene, clone size. D genes are given only for firm matches. Part of the rows lack a size; the others show once, few, many or a class for expanded clones.

CDR3 DNA: TGTGCCAGTATCGCCCAGGGGGCGCAGGGCAATCAGCCCCAGCATTTT
CDR3 protein: CASIAQGAQGNQPQHF
D gene: TRBD1
J gene: TRBJ1-5
V gene: TRBV19
clone size: NA

CDR3 DNA: TGTGCCAGCAGCTTAGGGGGGGCCGGGTCTACCTACAATGAGCAGTTCTTC
CDR3 protein: CASSLGGAGSTYNEQFF
D gene: NA
J gene: TRBJ2-1
V gene: TRBV7-8
clone size: NA

CDR3 DNA: TGTGCCACCAGCATAGGGGAGACCCAGTACTTC
CDR3 protein: CATSIGETQYF
D gene: NA
J gene: TRBJ2-5
V gene: TRBV15
clone size: NA

CDR3 DNA: TGTGCCAGCAGCTTAGGGGGAGGGTATAGCAATCAGCCCCAGCATTTT
CDR3 protein: CASSLGGGYSNQPQHF
D gene: NA
J gene: TRBJ1-5
V gene: TRBV7-8
clone size: few

CDR3 DNA: TGTGCCAGCAGAGTTAGCCGTTTGTCAGCTTACGAGCAGTACTTC
CDR3 protein: CASRVSRLSAYEQYF
D gene: NA
J gene: TRBJ2-7
V gene: TRBV2
clone size: NA

CDR3 DNA: TGTGCCAGCAGCTTAGATCGAGGAGGGGGACGGGGTGAAAAACTGTTTTTT
CDR3 protein: CASSLDRGGGRGEKLFF
D gene: NA
J gene: TRBJ1-4
V gene: TRBV11-2
clone size: NA

CDR3 DNA: TGTGCCAGCAGTGAGTTGCCGGGACAGGGCTACGAGCAGTACTTC
CDR3 protein: CASSELPGQGYEQYF
D gene: TRBD1
J gene: TRBJ2-7
V gene: TRBV6-1
clone size: NA

CDR3 DNA: TGCGCCAGCAGCATTAGCGGAACCGCGAACACCGGGGAGCTGTTTTTT
CDR3 protein: CASSISGTANTGELFF
D gene: NA
J gene: TRBJ2-2
V gene: TRBV5-1
clone size: NA

CDR3 DNA: TGTGCCAGCAGTTTGGAAGGGGGCAATCAGCCCCAGCATTTT
CDR3 protein: CASSLEGGNQPQHF
D gene: NA
J gene: TRBJ1-5
V gene: TRBV28
clone size: few

CDR3 DNA: TGTGCCAGCAGCTTACCCGAAAACGGGGAGGGCTCATTAACAGATACGCAGTATTTT
CDR3 protein: CASSLPENGEGSLTDTQYF
D gene: TRBD2
J gene: TRBJ2-3
V gene: TRBV7-6
clone size: NA

CDR3 DNA: TGTGCTAGTAGTGTCGACCGATTTGAAAAACTGTTTTTT
CDR3 protein: CASSVDRFEKLFF
D gene: NA
J gene: TRBJ1-4
V gene: TRBV19
clone size: NA

CDR3 DNA: TGTGCCAGCAGCACCCCCCCCGCGGCCTATGGCTACACCTTC
CDR3 protein: CASSTPPAAYGYTF
D gene: NA
J gene: TRBJ1-2
V gene: TRBV13
clone size: once

CDR3 DNA: TGTGCCAGCTCACCCTCACAGGGGGCCCGGGAGACCCAGTACTTC
CDR3 protein: CASSPSQGARETQYF
D gene: TRBD1
J gene: TRBJ2-5
V gene: TRBV18
clone size: NA

CDR3 DNA: TGTGCCAGCAGTTTTCTTAATGGCTACACCTTC
CDR3 protein: CASSFLNGYTF
D gene: NA
J gene: TRBJ1-2
V gene: TRBV28
clone size: NA

CDR3 DNA: TGTGCCAGCAGAAAGAGCACAGATACGCAGTATTTT
CDR3 protein: CASRKSTDTQYF
D gene: NA
J gene: TRBJ2-3
V gene: TRBV27
clone size: once

CDR3 DNA: TGTGCCAGCCCTCTAGCGGGAAGGACAGATACGCAGTATTTT
CDR3 protein: CASPLAGRTDTQYF
D gene: TRBD2
J gene: TRBJ2-3
V gene: TRBV19
clone size: NA

CDR3 DNA: TGTGCCAGCAGCAACAGGGTCTGCCACGAGCAGTACTTC
CDR3 protein: CASSNRVCHEQYF
D gene: NA
J gene: TRBJ2-7
V gene: TRBV21-1
clone size: NA

CDR3 DNA: TGCGCCAGCAGCTTAAACGCGGTAACGGCTGGAAACACCATATATTTT
CDR3 protein: CASSLNAVTAGNTIYF
D gene: NA
J gene: TRBJ1-3
V gene: TRBV5-1
clone size: NA

CDR3 DNA: TGTGCCAGCAGACGGGGGAACTATGGCTACACCTTC
CDR3 protein: CASRRGNYGYTF
D gene: NA
J gene: TRBJ1-2
V gene: TRBV27
clone size: NA

CDR3 DNA: TGTGCCAGTAGCCCACGGGAGTTTAGCAATCAGCCCCAGCATTTT
CDR3 protein: CASSPREFSNQPQHF
D gene: NA
J gene: TRBJ1-5
V gene: TRBV19
clone size: NA

CDR3 DNA: TGTGCCAGCAGCTTAGACCCAGGGCTCACTGAAGCTTTCTTT
CDR3 protein: CASSLDPGLTEAFF
D gene: NA
J gene: TRBJ1-1
V gene: TRBV11-2
clone size: few

CDR3 DNA: TGTGCCGGGGAGAAGGTGGGGCAGCCGAACACTGAAGCTTTCTTT
CDR3 protein: CAGEKVGQPNTEAFF
D gene: NA
J gene: TRBJ1-1
V gene: TRBV7-9
clone size: NA

CDR3 DNA: TGTGCCAGCAGTCCTGGACAGACCTACGAGCAGTACTTC
CDR3 protein: CASSPGQTYEQYF
D gene: NA
J gene: TRBJ2-7
V gene: TRBV28
clone size: NA